This T cell receptor beta chain was sequenced during a study of blood T cell repertoires in COVID-19. Categorization into cohorts depended on clinical history that participants reported. In the authors' workflow: Amplification of reference gene primers was used by the study to estimate nucleated cell counts. Method: immunoSEQ multiplex PCR; TCRdb's copy keeps in-frame clones and lacks some. From that table come the V and J calls and clone size; the DNA was used to work out D and trimming. The repertoire includes over 200,000 clones, more than 85% of them detected once, and roughly 9% sits in the top ten. V gave up 7 bases and J gave up 3 bases, with 10 bases separating them. The CDR3 spans 14 residues. Germline loops: CDR1 MNHEY, CDR2 SVGAGI.

The TCR originated in a middle-aged man who had recovered from COVID-19. Sequencing was done on a sample of PBMCs or T cells enriched from blood (not recorded which). The genes are TRBV6-5 and TRBJ1-6; D may be TRBD1 (6 bases). The CDR3 is CASIWTVYNSPLHF. CDR3 in DNA: TGTGCCAGCATTTGGACAGTCTATAATTCACCCCTCCACTTT.